This T cell receptor (beta chain) was identified in a study of blood T cell repertoires in COVID-19. CDR3 length: 14 residues. The ends were cut back, 6 bases at V and 6 bases at J, with 17 bases in the middle. CDR1 is MDHEN and CDR2 is SYDVKM in the germline V gene. The table came from immunoSEQ multiplex PCR; TCRdb's copy has only in-frame clones and leaves some out. The data contain over 200,000 clones, 87% of them seen just once; the ten biggest clones take up about a tenth. This clonotype was sampled from a man younger than 35 with acute COVID-19. The specimen sequenced was PBMCs or T cells enriched from blood (not recorded which). The chain has TRBV28 and TRBJ1-2, with D unresolved. CDR3 residues: CASRTSGSFHGYTF. CDR3 bases: TGTGCCAGCAGGACTAGCGGGAGTTTCCATGGCTACACCTTC.